Below, one T cell receptor beta chain is given with its context. Its antigen is not identified. The junction departs from germline at one end; a sequencing error may be responsible. A universal primer site was created by template switching, with the cDNA bearing unique molecular identifiers. Using its own MiXCR run on the 5' RACE reads, TCRdb lists one record per CDR3 protein. The sample has around 680,000 distinct CDR3 sequences; 8.5% to 9.5% are singletons. The germline CDR1 and CDR2 sequences are SQVTM and ANQGSEA. The CDR3 covers 14 residues. This sample stems from a study of identical twins. Whole-study results and caveats: For out-of-frame alpha sequences shared by twins, low generation probability was in excess. Abundant beta clonotypes from cord blood bore fewer insertions; memory repertoires lacked this pattern.

In addition, the sample was reused for a study of yellow fever vaccine responses in identical twins. Per that study: Reportedly, the response of twins' T cells to the vaccine seemed partly convergent, partly personalized.

The sequenced sample consisted of PBMCs. The source of this sequence is a woman between 18 and 29 years old in good health. The chain uses TRBV29-1 and TRBJ2-1, with a tentative D call TRBD2 (6 bases). The CDR3: CSDWEAGPNNERFF. CDR3 coding DNA: TGCAGCGACTGGGAGGCTGGGCCCAACAATGAGCGGTTCTTC.